This passage covers 5 T cell receptor beta chains from one sample sequenced in a study of T cell changes during pregnancy in multiple sclerosis. Measured with immunoSEQ multiplex PCR; TCRdb has only the in-frame clones, and not every one. The repertoire holds 25,000 to 40,000 clones, with approximately 90% as singletons. Sequences were derived from CD8+ T cells from peripheral blood mononuclear cells, sampled before pregnancy. The receptors originated from a female donor with multiple sclerosis, enrolled in a pregnancy study.

The chain joins TRBV25-1 to TRBJ2-2, with D possibly matching TRBD1 (6 bases). The ends were cut back, 8 bases at V and 2 bases at J, with 9 bases in the middle. The CDR3 has 13 amino acids. Germline loops: CDR1 MGHDK, CDR2 SYGVNS. The CDR3 protein is CASLDSNTGELFF. CDR3 in DNA: TGTGCCAGCTTGGACAGTAACACCGGGGAGCTGTTTTTT.

V usage is TRBV2 and J usage is TRBJ2-7; tentative D call: TRBD1 (6 bases). V dropped 5 bases and J dropped 1 base, with 12 bases sitting between them. There are 14 residues in the CDR3. CDR1 is SNHLY, CDR2 FYNNEI, per germline. The CDR3: CASSYKGVSYEQYF. CDR3 sequence (DNA): TGTGCCAGCAGTTACAAGGGGGTTTCCTACGAGCAGTACTTC.

The chain couples TRBV16 to TRBJ1-2; 8 bases fit TRBD1. Trimming at V came to 3 bases and at J to 3 bases, leaving 6 bases not matched to a gene. Germline V gene data show CDR1 as KGHSY and CDR2 as FQNENV. The CDR3 is made up of 15 amino acids. CDR3 coding DNA: TGTGCCAGCAGCCATCCTCTGACAGGGGACTATGGCTACACCTTC. Its translation is CASSHPLTGDYGYTF.

V and J are TRBV27 and TRBJ2-7; 9 positions match TRBD1. The CDR3 contains 15 residues. V trimming: 3 bases; J trimming: 0 bases; junction bases outside the gene matches: 3. The germline CDR1 and CDR2 sequences are MNHEY and SMNVEV (reference sequence). CDR3 amino acids: CASSFSTGGSYEQYF. For the CDR3, the DNA is TGTGCCAGCAGTTTCTCGACAGGGGGCTCCTACGAGCAGTACTTC.

The rearrangement uses TRBV9 and TRBJ1-3; D is undetermined. Germline CDR1 and CDR2: SGDLS and YYNGEE. Between the trimmed V and J ends, which lost 3 bases and 4 bases, there was a span of 14 bases. This CDR3 is 15 amino acids long. The CDR3 DNA is TGTGCCAGCAGCGGGGCGACACCTCTGGGAAACACCATATATTTT. It codes for CASSGATPLGNTIYF.